These 10 T cell receptor beta chains originate from one sample sequenced in a study of blood T cell repertoires in COVID-19. Sequenced by immunoSEQ multiplex PCR; TCRdb stores in-frame clones only, minus some. Of 150,000 or so clones listed, roughly four fifths are singletons. What was sequenced was peripheral blood. All receptors come from a human donor with acute or convalescent COVID-19. The donor label of this sample is uncertain.

The J gene is TRBJ2-2, the V gene TRBV12-3 or TRBV12-4; no reliable D call. V lost 8 bases to trimming and J lost 1 base, with 8 bases between them. The CDR3 extends over 13 amino acids. The CDR3 coding sequence is TGTGCCAGCCGAGTTGGGAACACCGGGGAGCTGTTTTTT. Amino acids: CASRVGNTGELFF.

In nucleotides, the CDR3 is TGTGCCAGCAGTACCTTACAGGGATCCGTTGGCTACACCTTC. It encodes CASSTLQGSVGYTF. The chain uses TRBV6-5 and TRBJ1-2; D is possibly TRBD1 (6 bases). V was clipped by 5 bases and J by 7 bases, with 17 bases between them. This CDR3 comprises 14 residues. Germline V gene data show CDR1 as MNHEY and CDR2 as SVGAGI.

The J gene is TRBJ1-4, the V gene TRBV2; D gene ambiguous. The CDR3 runs 13 residues. Trimming took 4 bases from V and 7 from J, leaving 10 bases between them. Germline V gene lookup returns CDR1 SNHLY and CDR2 FYNNEI. The CDR3 DNA sequence: TGTGCCAGCAGTGTTCTGGAGGGTGAAAAACTGTTTTTT. Amino acids: CASSVLEGEKLFF.

This chain links TRBV18 with TRBJ1-3; D is unclear. V dropped 4 bases and J dropped 4 bases, with 14 bases sitting between them. The CDR3 is 15 residues long. Germline V gene lookup returns CDR1 KGHSH and CDR2 LQKENI. This chain's CDR3 is CASSRSEGGGNTIYF. The CDR3 DNA follows: TGTGCCAGCTCACGAAGCGAGGGAGGCGGAAACACCATATATTTT.

The chain employs TRBV7-2 and TRBJ2-5, with 9 bases identical to TRBD1. The CDR3 is 16 residues long. After removal of 5 bases from V and 5 bases from J, the junction contained 12 bases not matched to a gene. Looked up from germline, CDR1 is SGHTA and CDR2 is FQGNSA. The CDR3 sequence: CASSPGQGFLKETQYF. The CDR3 DNA sequence: TGTGCCAGCAGCCCAGGACAGGGGTTTCTGAAGGAGACCCAGTACTTC. Together with reference TRBV7-2 and TRBJ2-5, the CDR3 gives the full variable domain: GAGVSQSPSNKVTEKGKDVELRCDPISGHTALYWYRQSLGQGLEFLIYFQGNSAPDKSGLPSDRFSAERTGGSVSTLTIQRTQQEDSAVYLCASSPGQGFLKETQYFGPGTRLLVL.

The rearrangement links TRBV7-2 to TRBJ1-1, with 8 bases lining up with TRBD1. CDR1 SGHTA and CDR2 FQGNSA come from the germline V gene. The CDR3 runs 13 residues. V dropped 4 bases and J dropped 11; count of bases not matched to a gene: 9. CDR3 DNA: TGTGCCAGCAGCTATACTCGGGACAGGCATGCTTTCTTT. It codes for CASSYTRDRHAFF.

Note on this clone: This sample includes further DNA sequences coding for the same CDR3. The chain uses TRBV4-1 and TRBJ1-2; the D is unclear. V was clipped by 1 base and J by 5 bases, with 5 bases between them. The CDR3 covers 12 residues. Germline loops: CDR1 MGHRA, CDR2 YSYEKL. CDR3 amino acids: CASSQAEYGYTF. Here the CDR3 DNA reads TGCGCCAGCAGCCAAGCGGAGTATGGCTACACCTTC.

The V gene is TRBV20-1, the J gene TRBJ1-1; D uncertain. Germline V gives CDR1 DFQATT, CDR2 SNEGSKA (reference sequence). Between the trimmed V and J ends, which lost 8 bases and 1 base, there was a span of 8 bases. This CDR3 is 11 amino acids long. CDR3 bases: TGCAGTATTCTCCGGAACACTGAAGCTTTCTTT. Amino acids: CSILRNTEAFF.

The CDR3 coding sequence is TGTGCCACCACGGACTTAGGCTCTGGAAACACCATATATTTT. Amino acid sequence: CATTDLGSGNTIYF. The chain uses TRBV6-5 and TRBJ1-3, with no clear D. In germline, CDR1 is MNHEY, CDR2 SVGAGI. This CDR3 has 14 residues. Trimming took 10 bases from V and 0 from J, leaving 13 bases between them.

This chain joins TRBV18 and TRBJ2-1, with 10 bases that match TRBD1. CDR3 size: 15 residues. The germline V gene encodes CDR1 KGHSH and CDR2 LQKENI. The trim removed 3 bases at V and 6 bases at J, leaving 5 bases unmatched. Written as DNA, the CDR3 is TGTGCCAGCTCACCCGCGACAGGGGGCTTCAATGAGCAGTTCTTC. Translating gives CASSPATGGFNEQFF.